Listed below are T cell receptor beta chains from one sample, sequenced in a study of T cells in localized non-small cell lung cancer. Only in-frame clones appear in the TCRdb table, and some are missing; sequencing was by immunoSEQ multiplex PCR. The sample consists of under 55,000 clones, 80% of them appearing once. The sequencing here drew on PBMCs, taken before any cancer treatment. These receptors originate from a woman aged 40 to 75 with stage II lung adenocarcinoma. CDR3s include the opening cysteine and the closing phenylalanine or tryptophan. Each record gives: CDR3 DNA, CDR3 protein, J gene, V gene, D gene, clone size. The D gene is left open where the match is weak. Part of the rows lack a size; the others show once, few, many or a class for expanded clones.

DNA: TGCGCCAGCAGCTTTACCGGGGGGGCCACAGATACGCAGTATTTT
CDR3: CASSFTGGATDTQYF
J: TRBJ2-3
V: TRBV5-1
D: TRBD2
size: .

DNA: TGCGCCAGCAGCTGGGAGACAGGGCCTAATGAAAAACTGTTTTTT
CDR3: CASSWETGPNEKLFF
J: TRBJ1-4
V: TRBV5-1
D: TRBD1
size: .

DNA: TGTGCCATCAGTGAGTTCGAGGCTAGCGGGGGAGACGAGCAGTACTTC
CDR3: CAISEFEASGGDEQYF
J: TRBJ2-7
V: TRBV10-3
D: TRBD2
size: .

DNA: TGCGCCAGCAGCTTGGGACAGCCCTCTGGAAACACCATATATTTT
CDR3: CASSLGQPSGNTIYF
J: TRBJ1-3
V: TRBV5-1
D: .
size: .

DNA: TGTGCCAGTAGTATCCCTGGGCGGGGGGGCCAGAAGACCCAGTACTTC
CDR3: CASSIPGRGGQKTQYF
J: TRBJ2-5
V: TRBV19
D: TRBD2
size: .

DNA: TGTGCCAGCAGCTTCCTCACCGACGCCGCATCATACAATGAGCAGTTCTTC
CDR3: CASSFLTDAASYNEQFF
J: TRBJ2-1
V: TRBV11-2
D: .
size: few

DNA: TGTGCTAGTGGTTTGGGCACGGTGTACGAGCAGTACTTC
CDR3: CASGLGTVYEQYF
J: TRBJ2-7
V: TRBV12-5
D: .
size: .

DNA: TGCGCCAGCAGTGAGTCTGCGACGGGATATATTTCTGGCTACACCTTC
CDR3: CASSESATGYISGYTF
J: TRBJ1-2
V: TRBV10-2
D: .
size: few

DNA: TGTGCCAGCAGCCCCGGAACGGCGGGAAGGGAGACCCAGTACTTC
CDR3: CASSPGTAGRETQYF
J: TRBJ2-5
V: TRBV7-9
D: .
size: .

DNA: TGTGCCAGCAGCCCCAGCGAGGGATACACAGATACGCAGTATTTT
CDR3: CASSPSEGYTDTQYF
J: TRBJ2-3
V: TRBV6-5
D: .
size: .

DNA: TGTGCCAGCAGTCCTCCAAACAATCAGCCCCAGCATTTT
CDR3: CASSPPNNQPQHF
J: TRBJ1-5
V: TRBV6-1
D: .
size: .

DNA: TGCGCCAGCAGTGAGTTCAGGGGGCCCCTGATTCGGCAGTACTTC
CDR3: CASSEFRGPLIRQYF
J: TRBJ2-7
V: TRBV10-1
D: TRBD1
size: medium-sized

DNA: TGTGCCAGTAGTCCTGGGGCCGCAGGGTATGGCTACACCTTC
CDR3: CASSPGAAGYGYTF
J: TRBJ1-2
V: TRBV19
D: .
size: .

DNA: TGTGCCAGCAGCTCGGGACAGCCCTACGAGCAGTACTTC
CDR3: CASSSGQPYEQYF
J: TRBJ2-7
V: TRBV7-2
D: TRBD1
size: few

DNA: TGTGCCAGCAATCCGGGACAGGGTTGGAATGAGCAGTTCTTC
CDR3: CASNPGQGWNEQFF
J: TRBJ2-1
V: TRBV27
D: TRBD1
size: .

DNA: TGTGCCAGCAGCGGGGACAGACACAATCAGCCCCAGCATTTT
CDR3: CASSGDRHNQPQHF
J: TRBJ1-5
V: TRBV7-9
D: TRBD1
size: .

DNA: TGTGCCAGTAGTCATAGCAATCAGCCCCAGCATTTT
CDR3: CASSHSNQPQHF
J: TRBJ1-5
V: TRBV19
D: .
size: .

DNA: TGCGCCAGCCGCCGATTTAGCGGGGGGGCCGGAGAGACCCAGTACTTC
CDR3: CASRRFSGGAGETQYF
J: TRBJ2-5
V: TRBV5-1
D: TRBD2
size: few

DNA: TGTGCCAGTAGTATCGGGGCCGAAGGACCGAACACTGAAGCTTTCTTT
CDR3: CASSIGAEGPNTEAFF
J: TRBJ1-1
V: TRBV19
D: .
size: few

DNA: TGCGCCAGCAGCCAAGATATGGCGGTGGGCGCTGAAGCTTTCTTT
CDR3: CASSQDMAVGAEAFF
J: TRBJ1-1
V: TRBV4-3
D: .
size: .

DNA: TGTGCCAGCAGTCCCGATCAGCCCCAGCATTTT
CDR3: CASSPDQPQHF
J: TRBJ1-5
V: TRBV27
D: .
size: once

DNA: TGCAGCGTCAGCCGGGACAGCTACGAGCAGTACTTC
CDR3: CSVSRDSYEQYF
J: TRBJ2-7
V: TRBV29-1
D: TRBD1
size: few

DNA: TGTGCCAGCAGCTCGGGACGGATATACAATGAGCAGTTCTTC
CDR3: CASSSGRIYNEQFF
J: TRBJ2-1
V: TRBV7-2
D: .
size: .

DNA: TGTGCCAGCAGTGCAAGCAGGGGGCAAGGTGAAGCTTTCTTT
CDR3: CASSASRGQGEAFF
J: TRBJ1-1
V: TRBV6-4
D: TRBD1
size: few

DNA: TGTGCCAGCCGCCTTACGTCCTCTGGAAACACCATATATTTT
CDR3: CASRLTSSGNTIYF
J: TRBJ1-3
V: TRBV28
D: .
size: .

DNA: TGTGCCAGCAGCTTCGGACAAAGCTACGAGCAGTACTTC
CDR3: CASSFGQSYEQYF
J: TRBJ2-7
V: TRBV5-6
D: .
size: .

DNA: TGTGCCAGCAGCTTAGGTGGGAGAGAGACCCAGTACTTC
CDR3: CASSLGGRETQYF
J: TRBJ2-5
V: TRBV7-2
D: .
size: once

DNA: TGTGCCAGCAGCCCGCGGGGAGACGGCAATCAGCCCCAGCATTTT
CDR3: CASSPRGDGNQPQHF
J: TRBJ1-5
V: TRBV6-1
D: .
size: .

DNA: TGTGCCAGCAGCCAAGGTGGAGAAGCCTACGAGCAGTACTTC
CDR3: CASSQGGEAYEQYF
J: TRBJ2-7
V: TRBV14
D: .
size: .

DNA: TGTGCCAGCAGCTTATGGTGGGGTACCGGGGAGCTGTTTTTT
CDR3: CASSLWWGTGELFF
J: TRBJ2-2
V: TRBV7-8
D: .
size: .

DNA: TGTGCCATCAAAGGTCAGAACACTGAAGCTTTCTTT
CDR3: CAIKGQNTEAFF
J: TRBJ1-1
V: TRBV10-3
D: .
size: .

DNA: TGTGCCAGCAGTACGGACAGTTTCACAGATACGCAGTATTTT
CDR3: CASSTDSFTDTQYF
J: TRBJ2-3
V: TRBV6-6
D: .
size: once

DNA: TGTGCCAGCAGCTCGGGACCCACGTCTGGCTCTGGAAACACCATATATTTT
CDR3: CASSSGPTSGSGNTIYF
J: TRBJ1-3
V: TRBV5-6
D: .
size: .

DNA: TGTGCCAGCAGCCAAGGACAGGGTGAGTATCAGCCCCAGCATTTT
CDR3: CASSQGQGEYQPQHF
J: TRBJ1-5
V: TRBV4-2
D: TRBD1
size: few

DNA: TGTGCCAGCAGTTTGGACCCGGGGGACAATGAGCAGTTCTTC
CDR3: CASSLDPGDNEQFF
J: TRBJ2-1
V: TRBV2
D: .
size: .

DNA: TGTGCCAGCAGCTTTTCTGGGGGAAGCAATCAGCCCCAGCATTTT
CDR3: CASSFSGGSNQPQHF
J: TRBJ1-5
V: TRBV5-4
D: .
size: .

DNA: TGTGCCAGCTCACGCGACAGGTCACCGGAGCAGTTCTTC
CDR3: CASSRDRSPEQFF
J: TRBJ2-1
V: TRBV18
D: .
size: once

DNA: TGTGCCACCAGCTCCAGGGTTTCTGGAAACACCATATATTTT
CDR3: CATSSRVSGNTIYF
J: TRBJ1-3
V: TRBV15
D: .
size: once

DNA: TGTGCCAGCAGCCTGGGACAGGGGGACGAGCAGTACTTC
CDR3: CASSLGQGDEQYF
J: TRBJ2-7
V: TRBV5-4
D: TRBD1
size: .

DNA: TGTGCCAGCTGGGCCGGAAACTATGGCTACACCTTC
CDR3: CASWAGNYGYTF
J: TRBJ1-2
V: TRBV6-5
D: .
size: once

DNA: TGTGCCAGTAGGAGCCCCGGGCAGGCCCCTGAGACCCAGTACTTC
CDR3: CASRSPGQAPETQYF
J: TRBJ2-5
V: TRBV6-5
D: .
size: .

DNA: TGCGCCAGCAGCTTGGATCCCGGGGTAAAAGAGACCCAGTACTTC
CDR3: CASSLDPGVKETQYF
J: TRBJ2-5
V: TRBV5-1
D: .
size: .

DNA: TGTGCCAGCAGTTCTGGGACAGGGATTGTCGGCTACACCTTC
CDR3: CASSSGTGIVGYTF
J: TRBJ1-2
V: TRBV28
D: TRBD1
size: .

DNA: TGTGCCAGCAGCTTAGCGATCACAGATACGCAGTATTTT
CDR3: CASSLAITDTQYF
J: TRBJ2-3
V: TRBV7-8
D: .
size: .

DNA: TGTGCCAGCAAGGGTGTCACTGAAGCTTTCTTT
CDR3: CASKGVTEAFF
J: TRBJ1-1
V: TRBV2
D: .
size: few

DNA: TGTGCCAGCTCTTTAGGGTTGAGTGAAAAACTGTTTTTT
CDR3: CASSLGLSEKLFF
J: TRBJ1-4
V: TRBV28
D: .
size: .

DNA: TGCAGTGCGGCTACAGATACGCAGTATTTT
CDR3: CSAATDTQYF
J: TRBJ2-3
V: TRBV20-1
D: .
size: .